The 13 T cell receptor beta chains reported below all come from one sample, sequenced in a study of T cells in women clearing cervical HPV infection. Libraries were prepared by immunoSEQ multiplex PCR; TCRdb keeps only in-frame clonotypes and omits some of them. Its table lists tens of thousands of clones. The material sequenced was blood buffy coat. The receptors shown here come from a woman between 18 and 69 years old with a cervical HPV16 infection that either progressed to CIN3+ or cleared (not recorded which).

A word on this clone: The read gets to within 3 residues of the CDR3 end, and the germline J gene fills in the rest. The chain links TRBV19 to TRBJ1-5, with D hard to call. CDR1 is LNHDA and CDR2 is SQIVND in the germline V gene (reference sequence). V gave up 3 bases and J gave up 3 bases, with 15 bases separating them. The CDR3 consists of 16 residues. Partial CDR3 DNA: TGTGCCAGTAGTATGTCCCGTGGTGCGAACAATCAGCCC. Protein product: CASSMSRGANNQP. The full CDR3 protein is CASSMSRGANNQPQHF.

Note on this clone: The read ends 3 residues shy of where the CDR3 ends; the end is completed using the germline J gene. The chain has TRBV2 and TRBJ1-6; 7 bases are a match to TRBD1. Germline CDR1 is SNHLY and CDR2 is FYNNEI. Trimming removed 6 bases from V and 10 bases from J; junction bases left unmatched: 9. The CDR3 has 14 residues. CDR3: CASSYDRAGSPLHF. Incomplete CDR3 DNA: TGTGCCAGCAGCTACGACAGGGCTGGATCACCC.

A note on this clone: The CDR3 extends 3 residues past the end of the read, so its final part is completed from the germline J gene. V and J are TRBV2 and TRBJ2-3; the match to TRBD2 covers 14 bases. This CDR3 is 16 amino acids long. Germline lookup yields CDR1 SNHLY and CDR2 FYNNEI. V lost 7 bases to trimming and J lost 1 base; unmatched junction nucleotides: 4. The CDR3 DNA, read in part, is TGTGCCAGCATCGTGGGACTAGCGGGAGGCACAGATACG. It is translated as CASIVGLAGGTDT. From start to end, the CDR3 is CASIVGLAGGTDTQYF. Full variable domain (rest looked up from reference TRBV2 and TRBJ2-3): EPEVTQTPSHQVTQMGQEVILRCVPISNHLYFYWYRQILGQKVEFLVSFYNNEISEKSEIFDDQFSVERPDGSNFTLKIRSTKLEDSAMYFCASIVGLAGGTDTQYFGPGTRLTVL.

Remarks on this clone: The DNA ends 3 residues before the CDR3 does, and the rest of the CDR3 is filled in from the germline J gene. The rearrangement joins TRBV7-2 to TRBJ2-2, with 8 bases that match TRBD1. The CDR3 runs to 15 residues. CDR1 SGHTA and CDR2 FQGNSA come from the germline V gene. The CDR3 region is CASSLRGRGGEKLFF. Incomplete CDR3 DNA: TGTGCCAGCAGCCTCAGGGGGCGCGGAGGTGAAAAG.

About this clone itself: Sequencing ends 3 residues short of the CDR3 end; the germline J gene provides the rest. The chain employs TRBV2 and TRBJ2-2; D gene unclear. Per germline, CDR1 SNHLY and CDR2 FYNNEI. The ends were cut back, 8 bases at V and 0 bases at J, with 7 bases in the middle. The length of the CDR3 is 13 residues. CDR3 sequence: CASVSANTGELFF. The sequenced part of the CDR3 DNA is TGTGCCAGCGTATCCGCGAACACCGGGGAG.

Turning to this clone: The read gets to within 3 residues of the CDR3 end, and the germline J gene fills in the rest. The genes are TRBV7-3 and TRBJ2-5, with D possibly matching TRBD2 (6 bases). The CDR3 runs to 16 residues. Germline-derived CDR1 and CDR2 are SGHTA and FQGTGA. Trimming shortened V by 5 bases and J by 2 bases, and 18 bases separated the two germline ends. The CDR3 bases that were read are TGTGCCAGCAGCCCAGGATTGGGCGCGGGACAAGAGACC. Residues: CASSPGLGAGQET. The full CDR3 reads CASSPGLGAGQETQYF.

A note on this clone: Coverage ceases 3 residues before the CDR3 finishes, and the germline J gene fills in the end. V usage is TRBV20-1 and J usage is TRBJ2-7, with 12 nucleotides matching TRBD2. Germline loops: CDR1 DFQATT, CDR2 SNEGSKA (reference sequence). CDR3 length equals 13 residues. Trimming took 5 bases from V and 6 from J; bases not matched to a gene: 5. The chain's CDR3 is CSAVGTSGFEQYF. The CDR3 DNA, read in part, is TGCAGTGCTGTTGGGACTAGCGGGTTCGAG.

As to this clone: The junction and the germline gene differ at one end; a read error may be behind it. The read stops 3 residues short of the end of the CDR3; the missing end is completed from the germline J gene. This sequence joins TRBV11-2 and TRBJ2-5; 7 nucleotides agree with TRBD1. In germline, CDR1 is SGHAT, CDR2 FQNNGV. CDR3 length: 14 residues. CDR3 DNA (partial): TGTGCCAGCAGCCTAGACAGGGAAATAGAGACC. Its protein is CASSLDREIET. The whole CDR3 is CASSLDREIETQYF.

Note on this clone: The read terminates 3 residues before the CDR3 end, so the remaining end is supplied by the germline J gene. This chain connects TRBV4-2 to TRBJ2-3; 11 nucleotides match TRBD2. This CDR3 has 19 amino acids. J gave up 6 bases and V 4 bases, and 18 bases lay outside the gene matches. CDR1 and CDR2 (germline): LGHNA, YNFKEQ. The DNA read from the CDR3 is TGTGCCAGCAGCCCCCCCCGGGTGGGTAGCGGGAGGGCCGGGGATACG. This translates into CASSPPRVGSGRAGDT. The entire CDR3 sequence reads CASSPPRVGSGRAGDTQYF.

In regard to this clone: The CDR3 end falls 3 residues outside the read, so it is completed with the germline J gene. The chain links TRBV7-4 to TRBJ1-2, with D perhaps matching TRBD1 (5 bases). Trimming removed 2 bases from V and 3 bases from J, with 19 bases in between. The CDR3 length is 17 residues. CDR1 is SGHVT and CDR2 is SQSDAQ in the germline V gene. CDR3 DNA (partial): TGTGCCAGCAGCTTATTGGTCCTTGGGGCGGAGGACTATGGC. Translating gives CASSLLVLGAEDYG. In full, the CDR3 reads CASSLLVLGAEDYGYTF. Drawing the rest from reference TRBV7-4 and TRBJ1-2, the complete variable domain is GAGVSQSPRYKVAKRGRDVALRCDSISGHVTLYWYRQTLGQGSEVLTYSQSDAQRDKSGRPSGRFSAERPERSVSTLKIQRTEQGDSAVYLCASSLLVLGAEDYGYTFGSGTRLTVV.

Turning to this clone: Read data end 3 residues before the CDR3 end; the end is taken from the germline J gene. The rearrangement links TRBV5-1 to TRBJ2-7, with 8 bases identical to TRBD1. Germline V gene sequence: CDR1 SGHRS, CDR2 YFSETQ. This CDR3 comprises 13 residues. V gave up 0 bases and J gave up 6 bases; unmatched junction bases: 2. The DNA read from the CDR3 is TGCGCCAGCAGCTTGGACAGGGGGGCCGAG. Encoded protein: CASSLDRGAE. The whole CDR3 sequence reads CASSLDRGAEQYF.

CDR3 residues: CASSLQGSRPQHF. The DNA read from the CDR3 is TGTGCCAGCAGCTTACAGGGGTCCAGGCCC. This chain joins TRBV7-8 and TRBJ1-5; perhaps TRBD1 as D (6 bases). The read is 3 residues too short to cover the CDR3 end, so that end is filled in from the germline J gene. The germline gives CDR1 SGHVS, CDR2 FQNEAQ. V was pared by 2 bases and J by 9 bases, with 11 bases between. This CDR3 spans 13 amino acids.

In regard to this clone: The read terminates 3 residues before the CDR3 end, so the remaining end is supplied by the germline J gene. The chain is built from TRBV30 and TRBJ1-2; D is possibly TRBD1 (5 bases). Germline V gives CDR1 GTSNPN, CDR2 SVGIG (reference sequence). The CDR3 is 13 residues long. The CDR3 DNA, read in part, is TGTGCCGGATCCCTACAAGGGGCAGGGGGC. Translating gives CAGSLQGAGG. The entire CDR3 protein is CAGSLQGAGGYTF. Together with reference TRBV30 and TRBJ1-2, the CDR3 gives the full variable domain: SQTIHQWPATLVQPVGSPLSLECTVEGTSNPNLYWYRQAAGRGLQLLFYSVGIGQISSEVPQNLSASRPQDRQFILSSKKLLLSDSGFYLCAGSLQGAGGYTFGSGTRLTVV.